A single T cell receptor beta chain is shown here with its context. This clone's antigen is unknown. The record has no base qualities; no much larger clone is one base away. Collaborating institutions collected whole blood in K2EDTA tubes following their own protocols. For TCRbeta analysis, collaborator samples were shipped as frozen whole blood, as isolated PBMCs, or as DNA extracted from either sample type. This sample stems from a study of blood T cell repertoires in COVID-19 (dated by TCRdb to 2020 to 2022). Study-wide context: Samples from collaborators originated in the United States, Italy and Spain and spanned both the acute and convalescent phases of COVID-19. The material from the prospective study consisted of cDNA or gDNA derived from T cells, B-cell-depleted T cells, or PBMCs. Deeply sampled blood TCRbeta repertoires from subjects exposed to, actively infected with, or recovered from COVID-19 were included in the dataset. A freely available public database, intended as a resource for researchers studying the immune response to SARS-CoV-2, is where the repertoires were released. Samples were obtained from the ongoing ImmuneRACE study (first 160 participants) and from some 1,300 subjects provided by 6 global collaborators. Sample metadata almost always included a de-identified subject ID, COVID-19 status, age in years and sex. Where available, HLA class I and class II types were obtained from metadata supplied by the sample provider rather than from assay-based typing.

The immunoSEQ Assay, a bias-controlled multiplex PCR, was used to amplify TCRbeta CDR3 regions from genomic DNA. The published analysis was carried out like this. Nucleated cell counts per sample were estimated from amplification of reference gene primers within the assay. Sequence reads were collapsed and filtered to measure the absolute abundance of every unique TCRbeta CDR3 rearrangement. For each sample, productive Simpson clonality was calculated by taking the square root of Simpson's diversity index across productive rearrangements. Not all clones reach the TCRdb copy of this immuneACCESS table, which keeps in-frame sequences only. Checked studies attribute under half of the gap to unresolved V genes and leave the rest unexplained. V, J and clone size are those of that table, while D and trimming were read from the DNA. The sample contains tens of thousands of clones, about 76% of them found a single time. Jointly, the top ten make up roughly 20% of the sample.

General study outcomes and caveats: The amount of clinical and demographic metadata varied by source and participant and was provided uncurated.

The sample taken for sequencing was peripheral blood. This TCR was sampled from a woman older than 75 with active or convalescent COVID-19.

Here is the DNA: TGCGCCAGCAGCCAAGTGCACAGGGGGAACTATGGCTACACCTTC. Translated, this gives CASSQVHRGNYGYTF. This chain joins TRBV4-3 to TRBJ1-2; TRBD1 aligns with 8 central bases. The CDR1 and CDR2 encoded by the germline V gene are LGHNA and YSLEER. Spanning cysteine to phenylalanine, the CDR3 consists of 15 amino acids. Of all the DNA, just the CDR3 is kept, 45 bases in frame from base 1. V is trimmed back by 1 base and J by 2 bases, and the junction contains 3 bases that no gene match accounts for.